This T cell receptor (beta chain) emerged from a study of shared clonotypes between healthy human individuals. The germline V gene has CDR1 LNHNV and CDR2 YYDKDF (reference sequence). This CDR3 has 17 residues. V shed 0 bases and J 5 bases; nucleotides not matched to a gene: 9. Profiled with immunoSEQ multiplex PCR; TCRdb holds only in-frame clones, not every one. The repertoire holds about 1 million clones, with about 74% as singletons. Material: memory CD4+ T cells sorted from blood. Documented subset: CD45RA-negative fraction. This clonotype was obtained from a man aged 18 to 30 in good health. The chain links TRBV15 to TRBJ1-5; 8 nucleotides align to TRBD1. The CDR3 DNA sequence: TGTGCCACCAGCAGAGATACAGGCCCAGGGGGCTATCAGCCCCAGCATTTT. Protein: CATSRDTGPGGYQPQHF.